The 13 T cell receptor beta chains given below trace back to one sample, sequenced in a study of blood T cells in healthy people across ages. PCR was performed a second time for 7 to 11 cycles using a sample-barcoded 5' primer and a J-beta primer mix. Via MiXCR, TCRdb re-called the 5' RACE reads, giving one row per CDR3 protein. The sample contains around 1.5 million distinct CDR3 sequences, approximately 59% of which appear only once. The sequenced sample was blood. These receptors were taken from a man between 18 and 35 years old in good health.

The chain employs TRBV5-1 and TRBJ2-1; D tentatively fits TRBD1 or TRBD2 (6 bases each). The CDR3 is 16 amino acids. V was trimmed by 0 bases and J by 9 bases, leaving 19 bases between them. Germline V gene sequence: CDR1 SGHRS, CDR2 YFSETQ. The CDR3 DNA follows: TGCGCCAGCAGCTTGGTAAAGGGGGGTGGCCTTGGTGAGCAGTTCTTC. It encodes CASSLVKGGGLGEQFF.

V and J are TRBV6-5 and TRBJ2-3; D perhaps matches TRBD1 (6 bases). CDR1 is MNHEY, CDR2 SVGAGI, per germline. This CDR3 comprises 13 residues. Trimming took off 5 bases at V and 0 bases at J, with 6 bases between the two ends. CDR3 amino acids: CASSGQSTDTQYF. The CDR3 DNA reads TGTGCCAGCAGTGGACAGAGCACAGATACGCAGTATTTT.

The CDR3 DNA follows: TGTGCCAGCAGCTTTAACCGGGACAGGGGGCGGATGAACACTGAAGCTTTCTTT. This translates into CASSFNRDRGRMNTEAFF. The chain employs TRBV7-8 and TRBJ1-1; 12 nucleotides match TRBD1. With V trimmed by 3 bases and J by 0 bases, 8 bases remained unmatched. The CDR3 consists of 18 residues. The germline CDR1 and CDR2 sequences are SGHVS and FQNEAQ.

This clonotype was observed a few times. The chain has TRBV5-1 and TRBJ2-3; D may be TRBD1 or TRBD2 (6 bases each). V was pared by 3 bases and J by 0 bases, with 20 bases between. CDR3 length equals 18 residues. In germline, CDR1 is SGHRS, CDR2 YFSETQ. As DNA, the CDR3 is TGCGCCAGCAGCTCAGAAGGGGCGGGGACACCAAGCACAGATACGCAGTATTTT. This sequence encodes CASSSEGAGTPSTDTQYF.

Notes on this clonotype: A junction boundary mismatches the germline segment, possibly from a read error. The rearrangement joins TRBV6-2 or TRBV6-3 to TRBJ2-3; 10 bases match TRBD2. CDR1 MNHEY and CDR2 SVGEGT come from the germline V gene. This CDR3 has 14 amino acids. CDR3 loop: CATLLAGITDAQYF. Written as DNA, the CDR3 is TGTGCCACCTTACTAGCGGGGATCACAGATGCGCAGTATTTT.

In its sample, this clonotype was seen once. As DNA, the CDR3 is TGCAGTGCCATTCAGAAATGGGGATATGAAGCTTTCTTT. Translating it yields CSAIQKWGYEAFF. The gene calls are TRBV20-1 and TRBJ1-1; D is uncertain. Germline CDR1 DFQATT, CDR2 SNEGSKA (reference sequence). V was trimmed by 6 bases and J by 7 bases, leaving 18 bases between them. The CDR3 has 13 amino acids.

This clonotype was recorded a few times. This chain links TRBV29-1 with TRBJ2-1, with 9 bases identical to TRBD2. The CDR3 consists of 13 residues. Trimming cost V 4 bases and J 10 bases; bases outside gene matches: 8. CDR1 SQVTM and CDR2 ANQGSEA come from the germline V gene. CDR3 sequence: CSVAAGGLGEQFF. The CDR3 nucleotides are TGCAGCGTTGCAGCGGGAGGCCTGGGGGAGCAGTTCTTC.

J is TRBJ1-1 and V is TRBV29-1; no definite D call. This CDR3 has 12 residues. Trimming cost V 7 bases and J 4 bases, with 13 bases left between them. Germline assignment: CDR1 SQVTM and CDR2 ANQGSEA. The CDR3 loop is CSASSGGTEAFF. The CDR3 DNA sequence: TGCAGCGCCTCGTCGGGAGGCACTGAAGCTTTCTTT.

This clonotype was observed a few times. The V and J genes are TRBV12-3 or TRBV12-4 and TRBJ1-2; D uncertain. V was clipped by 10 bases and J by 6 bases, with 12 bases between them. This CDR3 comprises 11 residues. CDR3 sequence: CATQIGNGYTF. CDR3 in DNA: TGTGCCACCCAAATCGGGAATGGCTACACCTTC.

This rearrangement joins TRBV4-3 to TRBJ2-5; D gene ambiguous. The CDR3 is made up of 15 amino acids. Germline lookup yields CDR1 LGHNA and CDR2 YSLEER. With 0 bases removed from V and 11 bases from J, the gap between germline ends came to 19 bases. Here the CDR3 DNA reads TGCGCCAGCAGCCAAGATAAGGCTCTATACAATGAGCAGTACTTC. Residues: CASSQDKALYNEQYF.

CDR3 loop: CASSLVADPSYNEQFF. CDR3 DNA sequence: TGCGCCAGCAGCTTGGTAGCGGATCCCTCCTACAATGAGCAGTTCTTC. This chain links TRBV5-1 with TRBJ2-1, with D possibly being TRBD2 (6 bases). There are 16 residues in the CDR3. V lost 0 bases and J lost 0, with 10 bases in between. Germline V lookup: CDR1 SGHRS, CDR2 YFSETQ.

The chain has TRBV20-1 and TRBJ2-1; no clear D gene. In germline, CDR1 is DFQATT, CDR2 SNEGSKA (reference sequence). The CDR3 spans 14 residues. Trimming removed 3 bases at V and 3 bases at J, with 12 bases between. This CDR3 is CSARVGLVYNEQFF. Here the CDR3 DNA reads TGCAGTGCTAGGGTCGGTCTCGTCTACAATGAGCAGTTCTTC.

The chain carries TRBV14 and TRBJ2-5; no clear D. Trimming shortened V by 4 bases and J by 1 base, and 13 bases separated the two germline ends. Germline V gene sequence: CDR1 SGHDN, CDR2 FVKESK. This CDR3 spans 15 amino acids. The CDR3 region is CASSPGRRFQETQYF. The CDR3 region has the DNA TGTGCCAGCAGCCCAGGTCGGCGGTTCCAAGAGACCCAGTACTTC.